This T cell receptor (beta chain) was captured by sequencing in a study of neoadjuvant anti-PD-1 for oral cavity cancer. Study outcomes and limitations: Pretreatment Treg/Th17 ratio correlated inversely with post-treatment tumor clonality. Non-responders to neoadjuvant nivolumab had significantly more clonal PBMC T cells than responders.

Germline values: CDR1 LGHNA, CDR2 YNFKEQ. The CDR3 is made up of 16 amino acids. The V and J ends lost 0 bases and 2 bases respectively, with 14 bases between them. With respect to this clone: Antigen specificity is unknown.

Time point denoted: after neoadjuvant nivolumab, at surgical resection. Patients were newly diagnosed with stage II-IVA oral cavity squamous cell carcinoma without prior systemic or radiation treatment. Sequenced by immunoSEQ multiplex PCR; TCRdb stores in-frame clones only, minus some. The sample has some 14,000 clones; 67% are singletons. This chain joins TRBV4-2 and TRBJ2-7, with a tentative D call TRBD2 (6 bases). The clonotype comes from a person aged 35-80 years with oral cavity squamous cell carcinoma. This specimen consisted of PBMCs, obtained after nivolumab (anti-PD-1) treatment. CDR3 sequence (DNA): TGTGCCAGCAGCCAAGAACAGCTCTCGGGGGCCTACGAGCAGTACTTC. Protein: CASSQEQLSGAYEQYF.